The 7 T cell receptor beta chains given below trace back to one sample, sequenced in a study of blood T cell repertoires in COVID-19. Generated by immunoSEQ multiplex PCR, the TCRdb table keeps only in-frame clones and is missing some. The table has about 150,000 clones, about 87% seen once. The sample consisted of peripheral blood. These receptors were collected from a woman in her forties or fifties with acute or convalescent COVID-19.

CDR3 amino acids: CASSLVRGISSYEQYF. CDR3 nucleotide sequence: TGTGCCAGCAGTCTAGTCCGGGGTATCAGCTCCTACGAGCAGTACTTC. The V call is TRBV27, the J call TRBJ2-7, with a tentative D call TRBD2 (5 bases). CDR1 MNHEY and CDR2 SMNVEV come from the germline V gene (reference sequence). CDR3 size: 16 residues. V lost 5 bases and J 0 bases, leaving 17 bases between the germline ends.

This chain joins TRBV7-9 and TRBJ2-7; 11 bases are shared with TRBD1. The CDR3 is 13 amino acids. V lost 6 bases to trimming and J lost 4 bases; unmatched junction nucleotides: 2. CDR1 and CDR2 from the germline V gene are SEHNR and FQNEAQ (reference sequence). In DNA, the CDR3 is TGTGCCAGCAGACGGGACAGGGGGTACGAGCAGTACTTC. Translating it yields CASRRDRGYEQYF.

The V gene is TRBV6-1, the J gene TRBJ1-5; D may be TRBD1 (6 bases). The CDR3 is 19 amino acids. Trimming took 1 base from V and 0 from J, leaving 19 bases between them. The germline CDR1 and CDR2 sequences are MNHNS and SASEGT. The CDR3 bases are TGTGCCAGCAGTGAAGGGCCAGGGGCTAACCTCTATAGCAATCAGCCCCAGCATTTT. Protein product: CASSEGPGANLYSNQPQHF.

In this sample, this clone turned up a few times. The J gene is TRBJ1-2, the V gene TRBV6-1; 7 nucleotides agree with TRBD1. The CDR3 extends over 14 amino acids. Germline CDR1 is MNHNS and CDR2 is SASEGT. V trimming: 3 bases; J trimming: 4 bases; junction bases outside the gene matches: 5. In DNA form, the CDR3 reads TGTGCCAGCAGTGAGGACAGGCAATCCTATGGCTACACCTTC. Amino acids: CASSEDRQSYGYTF.

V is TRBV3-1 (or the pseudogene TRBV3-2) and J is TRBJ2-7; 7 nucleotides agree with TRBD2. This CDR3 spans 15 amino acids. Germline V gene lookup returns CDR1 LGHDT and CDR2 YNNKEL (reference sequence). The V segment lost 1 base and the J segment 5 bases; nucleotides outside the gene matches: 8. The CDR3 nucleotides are TGTGCCAGCAGCCAAGTTTGGGCGGGGGTCCACGAGCAGTACTTC. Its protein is CASSQVWAGVHEQYF.

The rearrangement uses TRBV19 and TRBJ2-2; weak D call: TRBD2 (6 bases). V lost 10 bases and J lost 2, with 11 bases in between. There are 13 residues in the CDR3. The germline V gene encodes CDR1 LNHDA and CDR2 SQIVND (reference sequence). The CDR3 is CATPGGNTGELFF. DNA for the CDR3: TGTGCCACCCCCGGGGGTAACACCGGGGAGCTGTTTTTT.

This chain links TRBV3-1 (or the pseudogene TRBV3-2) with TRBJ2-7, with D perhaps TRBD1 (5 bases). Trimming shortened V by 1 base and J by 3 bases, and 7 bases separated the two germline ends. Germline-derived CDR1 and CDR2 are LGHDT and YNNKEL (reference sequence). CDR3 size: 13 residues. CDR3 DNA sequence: TGTGCCAGCAGCCAAGGGACATACTACGAGCAGTACTTC. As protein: CASSQGTYYEQYF.